This is a list of T cell receptor beta chains from one sample in a study of blood T cell repertoires in COVID-19. TCRdb's copy holds only in-frame clones and misses some; the assay was immunoSEQ multiplex PCR. In the table there are approximately 300,000 clones, around nine tenths of which are singletons. The sequenced sample consisted of PBMCs or T cells enriched from blood (not recorded which). The receptor source for this set is a woman in her 30s who had recovered from COVID-19. Each CDR3 is given with its conserved first and last residue. D genes are given only for firm matches. Clone size is shown for a subset of rows, as once, few, many or a class of expanded clone.

D	V	J	size	CDR3	DNA
TRBD2	TRBV29-1	TRBJ2-1	few	CSVEGLARGEQFF	TGCAGCGTTGAGGGACTAGCGAGAGGTGAGCAGTTCTTC
TRBD1	TRBV11-2	TRBJ1-1	-	CASSLTGANTEAFF	TGTGCCAGCAGCTTGACAGGGGCTAACACTGAAGCTTTCTTT
TRBD2	TRBV9	TRBJ2-2	-	CASTGGDTGELFF	TGTGCCAGCACGGGAGGCGACACCGGGGAGCTGTTTTTT
TRBD1	TRBV24-1	TRBJ2-7	-	CATSGQGYEQYF	TGTGCCACCAGTGGACAGGGCTACGAGCAGTACTTC
-	TRBV28	TRBJ2-3	-	CASSFSLGDTQYF	TGTGCCAGCAGTTTCTCTCTCGGAGATACGCAGTATTTT
-	TRBV5-6	TRBJ2-7	many	CASSFGGVGYEQYF	TGTGCCAGCAGCTTCGGAGGGGTCGGCTACGAGCAGTACTTC
TRBD1	TRBV7-8	TRBJ1-1	-	CASQPEALYRGTEAFF	TGTGCCAGCCAACCCGAGGCCTTATACAGGGGGACTGAAGCTTTCTTT
-	TRBV24-1	TRBJ2-1	-	CATRETSYNEQFF	TGTGCCACCCGGGAGACCTCCTACAATGAGCAGTTCTTC
TRBD1	TRBV2	TRBJ1-2	-	CASSTQGATSTSYTF	TGTGCCAGCAGTACTCAGGGGGCTACCAGCACTAGCTACACCTTC
TRBD2	TRBV30	TRBJ2-1	once	CALAGGGRINEQFF	TGTGCCCTCGCGGGGGGCGGGAGAATAAATGAGCAGTTCTTC
-	TRBV19	TRBJ1-4	once	CASSWSGTRTNEKLFF	TGTGCCAGTAGTTGGTCCGGGACAAGAACTAATGAAAAACTGTTTTTT
-	TRBV10-1	TRBJ2-3	few	CASSEGRRPDTQYF	TGCGCCAGCTCGGAGGGCAGGCGGCCAGATACGCAGTATTTT
TRBD1	TRBV4-1	TRBJ1-2	-	CASSPTDRGNYGYTF	TGCGCCAGCAGCCCGACTGACAGGGGTAACTATGGCTACACCTTC
TRBD1	TRBV16	TRBJ2-7	-	CASSQLGQGSSEQYF	TGTGCCAGCAGCCAATTAGGACAGGGGAGTTCCGAGCAGTACTTC
TRBD1	TRBV19	TRBJ1-2	-	CASNGQGIYGYTF	TGTGCCAGTAACGGACAGGGCATCTATGGCTACACCTTC
-	TRBV28	TRBJ1-2	-	CASSLATGGIYGYTF	TGTGCCAGCAGTTTAGCGACAGGAGGAATCTATGGCTACACCTTC
-	TRBV10-3	TRBJ1-1	-	CAISESGLGGGVNTEAFF	TGTGCCATCAGTGAGTCCGGCCTCGGGGGAGGGGTGAACACTGAAGCTTTCTTT
TRBD1	TRBV6-5	TRBJ1-6	-	CASSRTDRNNSPLHF	TGTGCCAGCAGCCGAACGGACAGGAACAATTCACCCCTCCACTTT
-	TRBV3-1/TRBV3-2	TRBJ2-1	-	CASSQGLLDQGPNEQFF	TGTGCCAGCAGCCAAGGTCTACTGGATCAGGGGCCGAATGAGCAGTTCTTC
-	TRBV6-5	TRBJ1-2	-	CASSRLTAHYGYTF	TGTGCCAGCAGTCGACTGACGGCTCACTATGGCTACACCTTC
-	TRBV5-6	TRBJ1-1	-	CASSFPGANTEAFF	TGTGCCAGCAGCTTTCCAGGGGCCAACACTGAAGCTTTCTTT
-	TRBV4-1	TRBJ2-3	-	CASSHPGLGTDTQYF	TGCGCCAGCAGCCACCCGGGACTCGGCACAGATACGCAGTATTTT
-	TRBV4-2	TRBJ2-2	-	CASSQDRTRLVGELFF	TGTGCCAGCAGCCAAGATAGAACTAGGTTGGTCGGGGAGCTGTTTTTT
-	TRBV28	TRBJ1-1	-	CASIEEINTEAFF	TGTGCCAGCATCGAGGAAATCAACACTGAAGCTTTCTTT
-	TRBV5-1	TRBJ1-2	-	CASSLGRAGGGYTF	TGCGCCAGCAGCTTGGGACGGGCCGGGGGAGGCTACACCTTC
TRBD2	TRBV19	TRBJ2-1	-	CATHSGSSSYNEQFF	TGTGCCACCCATAGCGGGTCGAGCTCCTACAATGAGCAGTTCTTC
TRBD1	TRBV7-9	TRBJ1-4	-	CASSPGQVEGEKLFF	TGTGCCAGCAGCCCAGGACAGGTCGAGGGTGAAAAACTGTTTTTT
TRBD1	TRBV19	TRBJ2-2	-	CASSTSTGTGSGELFF	TGTGCCAGTAGTACCTCAACCGGGACAGGCTCGGGGGAGCTGTTTTTT
-	TRBV25-1	TRBJ1-1	-	CASSEFLSRGTEAFF	TGTGCCAGCAGTGAATTTTTGTCCAGGGGTACTGAAGCTTTCTTT
-	TRBV18	TRBJ2-1	few	CASSPSEGNEQFF	TGTGCCAGCTCACCATCGGAGGGCAATGAGCAGTTCTTC
-	TRBV6-6	TRBJ2-7	-	CASSYSLAQSSYEQYF	TGTGCCAGCAGTTACTCTCTAGCTCAGAGCTCCTACGAGCAGTACTTC
-	TRBV28	TRBJ2-5	-	CASRPGAGFSLLTFETQYF	TGTGCCAGCAGGCCCGGGGCGGGGTTTTCCCTCCTGACTTTTGAGACCCAGTACTTC
-	TRBV4-1	TRBJ1-5	-	CASSQDASGMGQPQHF	TGCGCCAGCAGCCAAGATGCTTCAGGGATGGGTCAGCCCCAGCATTTT
TRBD1	TRBV5-6	TRBJ2-7	-	CASSWGTGVVKDEQYF	TGTGCCAGCAGCTGGGGGACAGGGGTTGTTAAGGACGAGCAGTACTTC
-	TRBV6-2/TRBV6-3	TRBJ2-4	-	CASSYGLHLAKNIQYF	TGTGCCAGCAGTTACGGCCTTCATCTAGCCAAAAACATTCAGTACTTC
TRBD1	TRBV2	TRBJ1-2	-	CASNLQGGNYGYTF	TGTGCCAGCAACCTACAGGGGGGTAACTATGGCTACACCTTC
-	TRBV4-1	TRBJ2-1	-	CASSRGDFGSYNEQFF	TGCGCCAGCAGCCGCGGAGACTTTGGATCCTACAATGAGCAGTTCTTC
-	TRBV18	TRBJ2-7	-	CASSPEDSYEQYF	TGTGCCAGCTCACCGGAGGACAGCTACGAGCAGTACTTC
-	TRBV10-3	TRBJ2-5	-	CAISEVRGDRETQYF	TGTGCCATCAGTGAGGTCAGGGGGGACCGGGAGACCCAGTACTTC
TRBD1	TRBV4-1	TRBJ1-5	-	CASSPQGAGGNQPQHF	TGCGCCAGCAGCCCTCAGGGGGCGGGGGGCAATCAGCCCCAGCATTTT
TRBD2	TRBV10-3	TRBJ2-7	once	CAISEWLAGDPLLYYEQYF	TGTGCCATCAGTGAGTGGCTAGCGGGAGACCCCCTCCTTTACTACGAGCAGTACTTC
-	TRBV13	TRBJ2-7	-	CASSLSSVSIHEQYF	TGTGCCAGCAGCTTATCTTCGGTTTCGATCCACGAGCAGTACTTC
-	TRBV29-1	TRBJ1-2	-	CSVERTGGNYGYTF	TGCAGCGTTGAACGGACGGGAGGGAACTATGGCTACACCTTC
-	TRBV11-2	TRBJ2-1	-	CASSLVRLVRNEQFF	TGTGCCAGCAGCTTAGTTCGGCTAGTACGCAATGAGCAGTTCTTC
TRBD2	TRBV7-2	TRBJ2-5	once	CASSLVSGTMLQETQYF	TGTGCCAGCAGCTTAGTTAGCGGGACTATGCTCCAAGAGACCCAGTACTTC
-	TRBV5-1	TRBJ1-4	-	CASSPEATNEKLFF	TGCGCCAGCAGCCCTGAGGCAACTAATGAAAAACTGTTTTTT
-	TRBV18	TRBJ2-3	-	CASSPGEADTQYF	TGTGCCAGCTCACCAGGGGAGGCAGATACGCAGTATTTT
-	TRBV19	TRBJ2-7	once	CASSTQGNEQYF	TGTGCCAGTAGTACCCAGGGAAACGAGCAGTACTTC